The rows below give T cell receptor beta chains drawn from one sample of a study of post-analysis software for immune sequencing data. TCRdb ran MiXCR on the PCR reads and lists one entry per CDR3 protein. The sample holds about 570,000 distinct CDR3 sequences, 34% seen once. Source material: blood. These receptors were collected from a girl younger than 18 with multiple sclerosis. Both conserved end residues are trimmed from each CDR3. The D gene is left open where the match is weak.

>TRBD2|TRBV20-1|11
SATSGGPFEQY
>-|TRBV7-2|12
ASSLEIYSYGYT
>TRBD2|TRBV20-1|12
GASRLAGGHEQF
>-|TRBV16|11
ASSNLGRELAF
>-|TRBV5-1|13
ASSLRGVTRDTQY
>-|TRBV15|12
ATSRDFEGDIQY
>-|TRBV24-1|13
ATSDLGQTKETQY
>-|TRBV28|10
ASSSYTYEQY
>-|TRBV27|14
ASSTRGLVSNQPQH
>TRBD2|TRBV18|16
ASSPPIGTSGGTDTQY
>-|TRBV11-2|13
ASSPLLGLNTEAF
>TRBD1|TRBV7-9|16
ASSLGEFGTGDPDTQY
>-|TRBV6-2/TRBV6-3|13
ASSYDGLGHYGYT
>-|TRBV20-1|11
SARGSLSHEQF
>TRBD2|TRBV5-5|11
ASSFREGETQY
>-|TRBV24-1|13
ATSDLYGPLGEQF
>-|TRBV24-1|11
ATSRWQGDEQY
>-|TRBV12-3/TRBV12-4|10
ASGRMNTEAF
>-|TRBV7-2|10
ASSSGLWTQY
>TRBD1|TRBV9|10
ASSAGGQRAF
>-|TRBV10-2|11
ASSRKQDSPLH
>-|TRBV5-1|9
ASSWGTHQF
>TRBD2|TRBV5-1|14
ASSSFGRRGEETQF
>-|TRBV29-1|12
SALRAGANTEAF
>-|TRBV29-1|10
SVENQGVGAF
>TRBD2|TRBV7-2|14
ASSLIRGRTTDTQY
>TRBD2|TRBV7-3|16
ASSLFRGGSANTGELF
>TRBD2|TRBV10-3|11
AISESGGGTQY
>TRBD2|TRBV20-1|14
SASRSTSGANNEQF